Here is one TCR beta chain with its context. Per germline, CDR1 SGHTA and CDR2 FQGNSA. CDR3 length: 13 amino acids. The sample belongs to a study of shared clonotypes between healthy human individuals. Sequencing used immunoSEQ multiplex PCR; TCRdb keeps in-frame clones, though not all of them. The profile shows approximately 2,000,000 clones, roughly 92% of them singletons. The rearrangement links TRBV7-2 to TRBJ2-5; D is unresolved. Gene TRBJ2-7 matches the end of the DNA better, so the J call may be wrong. The sample was naive CD4+ T cells from PBMCs. Sample subset: CD45RA+ positively selected. The source is a man younger than 30 in good health. Some clones in this sample may be carry-over from other donors' samples. CDR3 amino acids: CASRPAPRYEQYF. CDR3 DNA sequence: TGTGCCAGCAGGCCTGCTCCGCGCTACGAGCAGTACTTC.